This T cell receptor (beta chain) was profiled in a study of blood T cell repertoires in COVID-19 (dated by TCRdb to 2018 to 2020). Concerning the study at large: Collaborator samples came from the United States, Italy and Spain and covered acute and convalescent phases of COVID-19. A de-identified subject ID, COVID-19 status, age in years and sex were almost always included in the sample metadata. Subjects who had been exposed to COVID-19, were actively infected with it, or had recovered from it provided the deeply sampled blood TCRbeta repertoires that made up the dataset. The repertoires were released in a freely available public database intended as a resource for research on the immune response to SARS-CoV-2. The prospective study material was composed of cDNA or gDNA derived from T cells, B-cell-depleted T cells, or PBMCs. Where HLA class I and class II types were available, the types were taken from metadata supplied by the sample provider, not from assay-based typing. The samples were drawn from two sources: the first 160 participants of the ongoing ImmuneRACE study, and 950 to 1,500 subjects contributed by 6 global collaborators. On the study overall, not on this receptor specifically: How much clinical and demographic metadata was included differed by source and by participant, and the metadata was provided uncurated.

Samples from volunteer blood donors who had recovered from COVID-19 were contributed by a second Seattle source. Collaborating institutions collected whole blood in K2EDTA tubes following their own protocols. For TCRbeta analysis, collaborators shipped samples as frozen whole blood, isolated PBMCs, or DNA extracted from either of those sample types. V trim: 4 bases; J trim: 0 bases; unmatched bases: 17. Inclusive of the bounding cysteine and phenylalanine, the CDR3 is 22 residues long. Of the read, only the CDR3 DNA is kept; its 66 bases are in frame from base 1. The germline V gene specifies MDHEN as CDR1 and SYDVKM as CDR2. TCRbeta CDR3 regions were amplified from genomic DNA using the immunoSEQ Assay, a bias-controlled multiplex PCR. As for how the authors treated the data: Nucleated cell counts per sample were estimated from amplification of reference gene primers within the assay. To quantify the absolute abundance of each unique TCRbeta CDR3 rearrangement, sequence reads were collapsed and filtered. For each sample, productive Simpson clonality was calculated as the square root of Simpson's diversity index across productive rearrangements. TCRdb took over this immuneACCESS table, retaining in-frame rearrangements with V and J assigned. Such tables are incomplete; in checked studies, under half of the missing clones stem from an unresolved V gene, and the remainder is unexplained. V and J calls and clone size follow that table, whereas D and trimming were derived from the DNA. The sample table holds roughly 150,000 clones, of which 65% to 85% were seen once. In total, the top ten clones hold about 19% of the sample.

Regarding this clone: The clone's antigen remains unknown. No much larger clone is present one base from it, and per-base qualities are unavailable.

The V gene is TRBV28 and the J gene is TRBJ2-6, with 11 bases aligning to TRBD2. Sequencing used peripheral blood. This clonotype was obtained from a woman in her 70s who had recovered from COVID-19. The CDR3 corresponds to CASSSLGTSGLHAGSGANVLTF. The DNA sequence is TGTGCCAGCAGTTCCCTCGGGACTAGCGGCTTACATGCGGGCTCTGGGGCCAACGTCCTGACTTTC.